Presented here are 5 T cell receptor beta chains from one specimen sequenced in a study of technical replicates of blood from several donors. Assay used: immunoSEQ multiplex PCR; TCRdb lists only in-frame clones, some missing. The sample consists of some 84,000 clones, about 91% of them appearing once. The sample taken for sequencing was T cells isolated from PBMCs. Every receptor here comes from a human donor in good health.

V and J are TRBV30 and TRBJ2-7; D is unclear. V was cut by 4 bases and J by 4 bases, with 17 bases left in between. This CDR3 has 14 amino acids. Germline CDR1 is GTSNPN and CDR2 is SVGIG (reference sequence). As DNA, the CDR3 is TGTGCCTGGAATGAGGAGCTAGAATATTACGAGCAGTACTTC. It yields the protein CAWNEELEYYEQYF.

The rearrangement links TRBV9 to TRBJ1-1; D gene uncertain. The CDR3 loop spans 13 amino acids. Trimming removed 6 bases at V and 1 base at J, with 10 bases between. CDR1 is SGDLS, CDR2 YYNGEE, per germline. CDR3 in DNA: TGTGCCAGCAACTTCGATCCGAACACTGAAGCTTTCTTT. As protein: CASNFDPNTEAFF. Supplemented by reference TRBV9 and TRBJ1-1, the full variable domain reads DSGVTQTPKHLITATGQRVTLRCSPRSGDLSVYWYQQSLDQGLQFLIQYYNGEERAKGNILERFSAQQFPDLHSELNLSSLELGDSALYFCASNFDPNTEAFFGQGTRLTVV.

V is TRBV5-1 and J is TRBJ2-5, with TRBD2 as a possible D gene (6 bases). With 2 bases removed from V and 0 bases from J, the gap between germline ends came to 8 bases. The CDR3 is made up of 14 amino acids. Germline V gene data show CDR1 as SGHRS and CDR2 as YFSETQ. In DNA form, the CDR3 reads TGCGCCAGCAGCTTAAGCGGGTACCAAGAGACCCAGTACTTC. It translates to CASSLSGYQETQYF.

The J gene is TRBJ2-7, the V gene TRBV28; D gene uncertain. V lost 3 bases to trimming and J lost 1 base, with 4 bases between them. From germline, CDR1 is MDHEN and CDR2 SYDVKM. The length of the CDR3 is 12 residues. The chain's CDR3 is CASSFYSYEQYF. The CDR3 DNA reads TGTGCCAGCAGTTTCTATTCCTACGAGCAGTACTTC.

The chain recombines TRBV11-3 with TRBJ1-3; D is perhaps TRBD1 (5 bases). Germline V gene data show CDR1 as SGHNT and CDR2 as YENEEA. Trimming removed 6 bases at V and 2 bases at J, with 11 bases between. CDR3 size: 14 residues. The CDR3 loop is CASSPGQAGNTIYF. As DNA, the CDR3 is TGTGCCAGCAGTCCAGGGCAAGCTGGAAACACCATATATTTT.